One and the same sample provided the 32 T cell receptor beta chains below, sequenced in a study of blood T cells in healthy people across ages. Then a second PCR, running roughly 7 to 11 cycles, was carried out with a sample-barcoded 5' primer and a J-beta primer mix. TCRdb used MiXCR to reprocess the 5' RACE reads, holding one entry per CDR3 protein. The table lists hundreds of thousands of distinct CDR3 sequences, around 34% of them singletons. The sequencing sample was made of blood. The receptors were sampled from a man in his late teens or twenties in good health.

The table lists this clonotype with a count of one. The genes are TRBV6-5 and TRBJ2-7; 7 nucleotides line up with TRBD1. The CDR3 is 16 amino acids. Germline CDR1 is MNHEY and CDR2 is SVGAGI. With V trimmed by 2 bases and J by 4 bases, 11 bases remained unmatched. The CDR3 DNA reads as TGTGCCAGCAGTTACGCCGCGACAGGGTTAATGTACGAGCAGTACTTC. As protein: CASSYAATGLMYEQYF.

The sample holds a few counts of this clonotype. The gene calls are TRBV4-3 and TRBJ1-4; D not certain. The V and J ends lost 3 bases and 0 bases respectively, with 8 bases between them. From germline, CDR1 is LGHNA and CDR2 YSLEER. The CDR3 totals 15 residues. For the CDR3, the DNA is TGCGCCAGCAGCCACGGCGGGGCAACTAATGAAAAACTGTTTTTT. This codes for CASSHGGATNEKLFF.

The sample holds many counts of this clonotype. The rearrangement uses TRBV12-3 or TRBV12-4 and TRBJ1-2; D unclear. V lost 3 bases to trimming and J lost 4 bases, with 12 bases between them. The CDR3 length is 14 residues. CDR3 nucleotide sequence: TGTGCCAGCAGTTTTTCCCTGGGTCTCTATGGCTACACCTTC. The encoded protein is CASSFSLGLYGYTF.

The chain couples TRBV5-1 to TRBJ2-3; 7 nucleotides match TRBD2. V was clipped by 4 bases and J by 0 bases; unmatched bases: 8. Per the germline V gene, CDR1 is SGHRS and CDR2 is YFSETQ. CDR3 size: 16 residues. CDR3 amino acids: CASSMRGGPSTDTQYF. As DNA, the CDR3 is TGCGCCAGCAGCATGCGCGGGGGACCTAGCACAGATACGCAGTATTTT.

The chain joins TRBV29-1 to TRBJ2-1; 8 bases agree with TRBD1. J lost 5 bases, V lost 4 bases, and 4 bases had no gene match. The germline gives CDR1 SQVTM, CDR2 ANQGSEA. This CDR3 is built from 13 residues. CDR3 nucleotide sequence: TGCAGCGTTGTGGACAGGGTAAACAATGAGCAGTTCTTC. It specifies CSVVDRVNNEQFF.

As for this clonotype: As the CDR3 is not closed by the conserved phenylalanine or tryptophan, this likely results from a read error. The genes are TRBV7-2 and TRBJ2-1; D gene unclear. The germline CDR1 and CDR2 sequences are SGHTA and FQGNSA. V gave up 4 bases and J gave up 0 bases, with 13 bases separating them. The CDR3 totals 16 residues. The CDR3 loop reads CASSSRKKISYNEQFL. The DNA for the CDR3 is TGTGCCAGCAGCTCCAGGAAAAAAATCTCCTACAATGAGCAGTTCCTC.

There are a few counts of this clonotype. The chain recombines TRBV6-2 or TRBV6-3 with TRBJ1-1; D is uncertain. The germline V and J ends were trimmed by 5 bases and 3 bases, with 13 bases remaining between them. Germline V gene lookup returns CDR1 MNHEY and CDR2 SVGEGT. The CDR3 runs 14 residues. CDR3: CASSTQEVDTEAFF. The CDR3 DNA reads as TGTGCCAGCAGTACGCAAGAGGTGGACACTGAAGCTTTCTTT.

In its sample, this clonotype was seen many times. The CDR3 DNA reads TGTGCCAGCAGCTTAAAGTTCCTAGCGGGGTACAATGAGCAGTTCTTC. It yields the protein CASSLKFLAGYNEQFF. V gene TRBV7-2 combines with J gene TRBJ2-1; the match to TRBD2 covers 9 bases. This CDR3 region has 16 residues. V lost 2 bases to trimming and J lost 4 bases; unmatched junction nucleotides: 6. Germline assignment: CDR1 SGHTA and CDR2 FQGNSA.

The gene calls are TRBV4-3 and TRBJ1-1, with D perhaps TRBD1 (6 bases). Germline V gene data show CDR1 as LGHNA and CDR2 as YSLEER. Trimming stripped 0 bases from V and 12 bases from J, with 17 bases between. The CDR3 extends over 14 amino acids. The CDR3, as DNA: TGCGCCAGCAGCCAAGAATCGGGGGGCGGGGGGTCTTTCTTT. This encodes CASSQESGGGGSFF.

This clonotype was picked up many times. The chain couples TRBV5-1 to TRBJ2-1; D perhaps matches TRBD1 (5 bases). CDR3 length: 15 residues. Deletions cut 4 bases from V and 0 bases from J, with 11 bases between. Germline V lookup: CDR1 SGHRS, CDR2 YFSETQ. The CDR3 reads CASSPTQGSYNEQFF. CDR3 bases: TGCGCCAGCAGCCCCACCCAGGGCTCCTACAATGAGCAGTTCTTC.

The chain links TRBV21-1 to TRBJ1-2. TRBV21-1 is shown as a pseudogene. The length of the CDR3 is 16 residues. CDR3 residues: CASRTRPSFKNYGYTF. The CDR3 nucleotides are TGTGCCAGCAGGACACGGCCTAGTTTTAAAAACTATGGCTACACCTTC.

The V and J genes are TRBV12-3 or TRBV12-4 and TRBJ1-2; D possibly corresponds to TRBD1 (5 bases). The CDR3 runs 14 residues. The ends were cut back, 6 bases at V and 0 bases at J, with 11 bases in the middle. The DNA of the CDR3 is TGTGCCAGCAGGCGGGACCTCCCTAACTATGGCTACACCTTC. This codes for CASRRDLPNYGYTF.

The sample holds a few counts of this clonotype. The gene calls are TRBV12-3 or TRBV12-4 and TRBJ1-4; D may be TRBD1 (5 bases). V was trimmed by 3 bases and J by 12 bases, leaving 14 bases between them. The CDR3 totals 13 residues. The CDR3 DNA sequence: TGTGCCAGCAGTTTGTCCAGGGCGACAGAACTGTTTTTT. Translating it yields CASSLSRATELFF.

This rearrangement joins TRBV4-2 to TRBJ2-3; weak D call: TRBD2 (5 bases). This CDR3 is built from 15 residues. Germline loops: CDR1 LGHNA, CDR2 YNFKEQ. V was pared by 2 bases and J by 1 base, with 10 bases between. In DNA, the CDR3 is TGTGCCAGCAGCCAATCCCTGCGGGGCACAGATACGCAGTATTTT. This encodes CASSQSLRGTDTQYF.

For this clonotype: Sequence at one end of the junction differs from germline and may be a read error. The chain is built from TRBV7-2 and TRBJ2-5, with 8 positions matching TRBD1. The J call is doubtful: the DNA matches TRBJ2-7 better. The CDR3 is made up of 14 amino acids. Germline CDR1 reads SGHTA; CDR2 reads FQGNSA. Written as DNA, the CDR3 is TGTGCCAACAGCTATGGACAGGGCGGCTACGAGCAGTACTTC. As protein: CANSYGQGGYEQYF.

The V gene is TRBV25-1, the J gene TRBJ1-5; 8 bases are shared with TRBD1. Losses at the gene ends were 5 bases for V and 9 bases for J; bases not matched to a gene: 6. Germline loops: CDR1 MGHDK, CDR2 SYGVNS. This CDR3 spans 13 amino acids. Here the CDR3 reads CASSRDTGGPQHF. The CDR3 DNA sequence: TGTGCCAGCAGTCGGGACACAGGGGGGCCCCAGCATTTT.

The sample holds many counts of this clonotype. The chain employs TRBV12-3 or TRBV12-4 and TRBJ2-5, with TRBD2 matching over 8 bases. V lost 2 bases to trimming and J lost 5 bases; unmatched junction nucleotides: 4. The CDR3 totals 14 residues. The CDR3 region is CASSLLAGGETQYF. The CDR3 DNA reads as TGTGCCAGCAGTTTACTAGCGGGCGGGGAGACCCAGTACTTC.

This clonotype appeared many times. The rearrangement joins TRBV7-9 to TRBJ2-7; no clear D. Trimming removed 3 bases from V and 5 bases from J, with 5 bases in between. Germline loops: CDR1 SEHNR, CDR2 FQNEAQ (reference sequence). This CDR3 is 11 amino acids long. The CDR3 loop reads CASSFGDEQYF. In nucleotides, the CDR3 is TGTGCCAGCAGCTTCGGCGACGAGCAGTACTTC. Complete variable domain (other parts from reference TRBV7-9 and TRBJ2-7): DTGVSQNPRHKITKRGQNVTFRCDPISEHNRLYWYRQTLGQGPEFLTYFQNEAQLEKSRLLSDRFSAERPKGSFSTLEIQRTEQGDSAMYLCASSFGDEQYFGPGTRLTVT.

In DNA, the CDR3 is TGCGCCAGCAGCTTGTTCGGGGGACCAATACGAGAGACCCAGTACTTC. It is translated as CASSLFGGPIRETQYF. The rearrangement links TRBV5-1 to TRBJ2-5, with D possibly being TRBD2 (6 bases). Trimming cost V 1 base and J 4 bases, with 17 bases left between them. This CDR3 is built from 16 residues. From germline, CDR1 is SGHRS and CDR2 YFSETQ.

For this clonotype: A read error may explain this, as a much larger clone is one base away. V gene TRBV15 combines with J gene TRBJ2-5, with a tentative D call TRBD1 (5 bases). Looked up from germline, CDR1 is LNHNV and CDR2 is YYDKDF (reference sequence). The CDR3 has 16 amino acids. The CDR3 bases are TGTGCCACCAGCAGAGATTCTCAGGGCCTCCAAGAGACCCGGTACTTC. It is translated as CATSRDSQGLQETRYF.

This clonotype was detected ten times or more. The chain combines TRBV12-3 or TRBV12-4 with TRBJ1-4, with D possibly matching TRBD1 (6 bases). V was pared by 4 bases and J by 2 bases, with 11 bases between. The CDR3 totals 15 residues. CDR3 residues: CASSSQGRTNEKLFF. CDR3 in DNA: TGTGCCAGCAGTTCCCAGGGGAGGACTAATGAAAAACTGTTTTTT.

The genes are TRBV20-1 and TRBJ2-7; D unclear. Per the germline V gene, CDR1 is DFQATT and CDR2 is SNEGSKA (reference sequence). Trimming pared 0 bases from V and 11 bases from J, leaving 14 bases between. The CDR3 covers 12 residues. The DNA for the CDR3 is TGCAGTGCTAGAGAAGGTGCCGGTGATGAGTACTTC. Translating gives CSAREGAGDEYF.

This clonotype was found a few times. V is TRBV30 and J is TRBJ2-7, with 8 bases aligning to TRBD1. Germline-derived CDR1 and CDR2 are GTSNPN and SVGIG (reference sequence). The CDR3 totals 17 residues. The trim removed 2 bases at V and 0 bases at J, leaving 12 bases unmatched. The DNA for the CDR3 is TGTGCCTGGAGTCCCGACGTTGGACAGGGAAGCTCCTACGAGCAGTACTTC. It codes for CAWSPDVGQGSSYEQYF.

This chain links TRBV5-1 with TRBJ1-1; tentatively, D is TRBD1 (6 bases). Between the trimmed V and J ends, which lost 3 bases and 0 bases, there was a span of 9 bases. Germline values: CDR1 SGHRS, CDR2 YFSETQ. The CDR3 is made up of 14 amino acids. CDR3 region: CASSSRGLNTEAFF. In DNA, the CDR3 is TGCGCCAGCAGCTCCAGGGGTTTGAACACTGAAGCTTTCTTT.

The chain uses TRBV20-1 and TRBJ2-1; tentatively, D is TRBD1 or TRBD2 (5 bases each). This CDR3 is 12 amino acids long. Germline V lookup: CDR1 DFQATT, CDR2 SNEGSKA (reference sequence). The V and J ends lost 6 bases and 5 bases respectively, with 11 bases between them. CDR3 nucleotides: TGCAGTGCGCCTAGCAGGGACAATGAGCAGTTCTTC. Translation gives CSAPSRDNEQFF.

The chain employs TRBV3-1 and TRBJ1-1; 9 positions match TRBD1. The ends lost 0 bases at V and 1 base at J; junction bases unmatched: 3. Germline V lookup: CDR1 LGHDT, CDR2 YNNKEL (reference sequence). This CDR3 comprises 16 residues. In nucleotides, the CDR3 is TGTGCCAGCAGCCAAGAACAGGGGGCACCGAACACTGAAGCTTTCTTT. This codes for CASSQEQGAPNTEAFF.

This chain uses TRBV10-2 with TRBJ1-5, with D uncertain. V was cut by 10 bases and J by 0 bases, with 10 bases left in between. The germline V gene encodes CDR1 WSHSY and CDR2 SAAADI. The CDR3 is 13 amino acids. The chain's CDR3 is CAISENSNQPQHF. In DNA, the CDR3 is TGCGCCATCTCAGAGAATAGCAATCAGCCCCAGCATTTT.

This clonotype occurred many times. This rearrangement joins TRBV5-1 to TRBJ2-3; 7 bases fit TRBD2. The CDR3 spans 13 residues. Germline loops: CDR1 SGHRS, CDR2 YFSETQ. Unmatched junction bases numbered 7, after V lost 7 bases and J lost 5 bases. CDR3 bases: TGCGCCAGCGTGGGGGGGAGTGGAGATACGCAGTATTTT. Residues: CASVGGSGDTQYF.

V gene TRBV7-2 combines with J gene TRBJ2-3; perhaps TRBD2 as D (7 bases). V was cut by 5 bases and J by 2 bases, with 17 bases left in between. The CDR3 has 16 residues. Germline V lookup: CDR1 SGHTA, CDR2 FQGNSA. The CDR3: CASSPRVGGPTDTQYF. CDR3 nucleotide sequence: TGTGCCAGCAGCCCCCGTGTCGGGGGGCCCACAGATACGCAGTATTTT.

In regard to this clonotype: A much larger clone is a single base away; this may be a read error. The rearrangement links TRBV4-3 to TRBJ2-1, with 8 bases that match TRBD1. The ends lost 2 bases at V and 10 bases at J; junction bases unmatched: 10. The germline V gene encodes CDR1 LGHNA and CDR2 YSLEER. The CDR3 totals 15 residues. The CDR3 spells CASSQTTGVSYEQFF. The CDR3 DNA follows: TGCGCCAGCAGCCAAACGACAGGGGTGAGCTACGAGCAGTTCTTC.

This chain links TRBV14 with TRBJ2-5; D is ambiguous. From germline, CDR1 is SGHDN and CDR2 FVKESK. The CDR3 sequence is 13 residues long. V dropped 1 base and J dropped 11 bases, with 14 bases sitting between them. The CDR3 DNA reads TGTGCCAGCAGCCAAGTTTCTGTAAATGAGCAGTACTTC. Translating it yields CASSQVSVNEQYF.

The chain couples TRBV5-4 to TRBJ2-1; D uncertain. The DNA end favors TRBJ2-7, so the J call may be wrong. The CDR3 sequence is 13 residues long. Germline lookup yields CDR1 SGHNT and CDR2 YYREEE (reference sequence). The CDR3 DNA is TGTGCCAGCAGCCGCCGCCTAGGGAATGAGCAGTACTTC. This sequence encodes CASSRRLGNEQYF.